This entry is about one TCR beta chain. The target antigen is unknown. TCRB transcripts that were expressed got sequenced, as all of the isolated RNA had been reverse transcribed. Clones were sequenced by immunoSEQ multiplex PCR, and TCRdb holds only the in-frame ones, with some missing. The repertoire holds about 270,000 clones, with approximately 15% as singletons. V lost 4 bases to trimming and J lost 1 base; unmatched junction nucleotides: 4. Germline CDR1 reads SGHTA; CDR2 reads FQGNSA. The CDR3 length is 16 residues. This entry comes from a study of beta chain features in type 1 diabetes. Study-wide points: Type 1 diabetes patients had TCRB CDR3s that were shorter (moderately but significantly so) in all four CD4+ subsets.

Sequenced: naive CD4+ T cells from blood. The sequence was collected from a man aged 25 to 40 with type 1 diabetes. The V and J genes are TRBV7-2 and TRBJ2-2; 9 positions match TRBD1. The CDR3 coding sequence is TGTGCCAGCAGCTCCCACAGGGGGCTGAACACCGGGGAGCTGTTTTTT. It codes for CASSSHRGLNTGELFF.